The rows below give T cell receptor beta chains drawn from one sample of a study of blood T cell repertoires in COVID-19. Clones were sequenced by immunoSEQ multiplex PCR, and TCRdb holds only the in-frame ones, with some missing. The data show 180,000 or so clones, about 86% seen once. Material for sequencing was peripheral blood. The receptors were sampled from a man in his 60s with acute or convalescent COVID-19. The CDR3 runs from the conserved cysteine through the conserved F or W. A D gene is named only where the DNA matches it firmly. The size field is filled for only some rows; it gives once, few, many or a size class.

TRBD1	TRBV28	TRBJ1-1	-	CASRYTGTGTTEAFF	TGTGCCAGCAGGTATACCGGGACAGGGACCACTGAAGCTTTCTTT
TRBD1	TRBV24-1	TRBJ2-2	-	CATSARDRGLFF	TGTGCCACCAGTGCCCGGGACAGGGGGCTGTTTTTT
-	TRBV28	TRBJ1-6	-	CAIPGGGPGRFNSPLHF	TGTGCCATCCCGGGCGGGGGTCCGGGACGGTTTAATTCACCCCTCCACTTT
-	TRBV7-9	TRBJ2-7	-	CASSLAGGGPEQYF	TGTGCCAGCAGCTTAGCCGGGGGAGGCCCCGAGCAGTACTTC
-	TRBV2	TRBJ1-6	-	CASRGGLGYNSPLHF	TGTGCCAGCAGAGGGGGTCTGGGGTATAATTCACCCCTCCACTTT
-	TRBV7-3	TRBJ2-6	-	CASSLTGGSGANVLTF	TGTGCCAGCAGCTTAACGGGAGGCTCTGGGGCCAACGTCCTGACTTTC
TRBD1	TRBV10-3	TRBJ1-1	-	CAIRSPDRGRAEAFF	TGTGCCATCAGGTCCCCGGACAGGGGGCGGGCTGAAGCTTTCTTT
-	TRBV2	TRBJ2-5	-	CASSQQGGETQYF	TGTGCCAGCAGTCAACAGGGTGGAGAGACCCAGTACTTC
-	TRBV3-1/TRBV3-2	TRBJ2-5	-	CASSQGVYDQETQYF	TGTGCCAGCAGCCAAGGTGTCTATGACCAAGAGACCCAGTACTTC
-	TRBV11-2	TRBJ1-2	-	CASSLGSTYGYTF	TGTGCCAGCAGCTTAGGTTCAACTTATGGCTACACCTTC
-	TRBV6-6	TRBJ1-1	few	CASSYPEGGAFF	TGTGCCAGCAGTTACCCGGAGGGTGGAGCTTTCTTT
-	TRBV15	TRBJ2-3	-	CATSRAADSTDTQYF	TGTGCCACCAGCAGAGCGGCGGATAGCACAGATACGCAGTATTTT
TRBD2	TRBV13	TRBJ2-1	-	CASSLEREGRSYNEQFF	TGTGCCAGCAGCTTAGAGCGGGAGGGACGCTCCTACAATGAGCAGTTCTTC
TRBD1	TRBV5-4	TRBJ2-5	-	CASRGTGGPTETQYF	TGTGCCAGCCGCGGGACAGGGGGCCCTACAGAGACCCAGTACTTC
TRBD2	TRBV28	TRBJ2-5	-	CASASGSQETQYF	TGTGCCAGTGCTAGCGGGAGCCAAGAGACCCAGTACTTC
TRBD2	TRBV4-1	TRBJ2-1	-	CASSQGASLAGSSYNEQFF	TGCGCCAGCAGCCAAGGGGCCAGCCTAGCGGGGAGCTCCTACAATGAGCAGTTCTTC
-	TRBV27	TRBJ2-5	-	CASSLAGQYQETQYF	TGTGCCAGCAGTTTAGCGGGCCAGTACCAAGAGACCCAGTACTTC
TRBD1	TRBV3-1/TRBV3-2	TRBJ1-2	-	CASSLRQGGAGYTF	TGTGCCAGCAGCCTGCGACAGGGTGGTGCGGGCTACACCTTC
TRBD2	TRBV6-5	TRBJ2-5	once	CASCMGGGQETQYF	TGTGCCAGCTGCATGGGGGGGGGACAAGAGACCCAGTACTTC
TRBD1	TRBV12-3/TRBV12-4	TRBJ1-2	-	CASSPQGARGYTF	TGTGCCAGCAGTCCTCAGGGGGCGCGGGGCTACACCTTC
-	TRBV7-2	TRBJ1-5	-	CASSLAQGRGQPQHF	TGTGCCAGCAGCTTAGCGCAGGGGAGAGGTCAGCCCCAGCATTTT
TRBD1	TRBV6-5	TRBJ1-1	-	CASRLDRGGTEAFF	TGTGCCAGCAGGCTGGACAGGGGGGGGACTGAAGCTTTCTTT
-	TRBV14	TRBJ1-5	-	CASSQAGGNQPQHF	TGTGCCAGCAGCCAAGCGGGAGGCAATCAGCCCCAGCATTTT
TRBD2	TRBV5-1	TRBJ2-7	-	CASSYSRPSGSFYYEQYF	TGCGCCAGCAGCTACTCTCGGCCTAGCGGGAGTTTCTACTACGAGCAGTACTTC
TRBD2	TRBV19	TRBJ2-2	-	CASSIRGLAGGRATGELFF	TGTGCCAGTAGTATAAGAGGACTAGCGGGAGGAAGAGCCACCGGGGAGCTGTTTTTT
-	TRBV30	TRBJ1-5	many	CAWSVGGAWPQHF	TGTGCCTGGAGTGTAGGGGGGGCCTGGCCCCAGCATTTT
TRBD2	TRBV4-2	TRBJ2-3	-	CASSQDFLAGRTDTQYF	TGTGCCAGCAGCCAAGATTTCCTAGCGGGACGCACAGATACGCAGTATTTT
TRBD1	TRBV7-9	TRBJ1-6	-	CASSDWTGPGTSPLHF	TGTGCCAGCAGCGACTGGACAGGGCCGGGGACCTCACCCCTCCACTTT
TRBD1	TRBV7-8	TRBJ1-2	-	CASSLGQGGTF	TGTGCCAGCAGCTTGGGACAGGGTGGCACCTTC
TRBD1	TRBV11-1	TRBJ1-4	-	CASSFNGQGNEKLFF	TGTGCCAGCAGCTTTAACGGACAGGGGAATGAAAAACTGTTTTTT
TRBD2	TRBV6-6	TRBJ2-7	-	CASSLPGLTYEQYF	TGTGCCAGCAGTTTACCGGGACTAACCTACGAGCAGTACTTC
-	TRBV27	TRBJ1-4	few	CASSLRGNEKLFF	TGTGCCAGCAGTTTGCGGGGTAATGAAAAACTGTTTTTT
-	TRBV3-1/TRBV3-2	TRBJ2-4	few	CASSQQGAKNIQYF	TGTGCCAGCAGCCAACAGGGGGCCAAAAACATTCAGTACTTC
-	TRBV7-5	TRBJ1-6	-	CVRRSPGQLGSPLHF	TGTGTCAGAAGATCCCCAGGCCAACTGGGTTCACCCCTCCACTTT
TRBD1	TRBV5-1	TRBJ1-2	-	CASSLAPDRGSGYTF	TGCGCCAGCAGCTTGGCCCCGGACAGGGGTAGTGGCTACACCTTC
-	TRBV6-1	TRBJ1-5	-	CASSEFGELHQPQHF	TGTGCCAGCAGTGAATTCGGTGAGCTACATCAGCCCCAGCATTTT